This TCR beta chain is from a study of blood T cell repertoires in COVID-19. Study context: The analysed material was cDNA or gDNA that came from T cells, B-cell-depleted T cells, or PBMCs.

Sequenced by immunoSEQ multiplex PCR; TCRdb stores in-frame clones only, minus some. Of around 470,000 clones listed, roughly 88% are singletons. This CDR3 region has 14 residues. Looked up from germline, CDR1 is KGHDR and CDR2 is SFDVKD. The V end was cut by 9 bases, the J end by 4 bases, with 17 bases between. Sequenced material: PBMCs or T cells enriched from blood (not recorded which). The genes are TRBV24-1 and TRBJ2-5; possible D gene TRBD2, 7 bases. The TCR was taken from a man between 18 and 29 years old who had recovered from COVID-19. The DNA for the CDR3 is TGTGCCACCGGGGAGGGGGGCTTCACAGAGACCCAGTACTTC. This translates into CATGEGGFTETQYF.